This TCR beta chain is drawn from a study of T cell responses to AZD1222 COVID-19 vaccine. General study results and limits: Spike-specific TCR repertoires showed rising breadth and depth after two AZD1222 doses. Repertoire sampling occurred only after the peak T cell response. Among spike-specific TCRs, nearly half reportedly target unmutated variant regions. Baseline seropositivity occurred in only a handful of AZD1222 recipients.

Data came from immunoSEQ multiplex PCR; TCRdb stores just in-frame clones and leaves some out. Its table lists about 140,000 clones. With respect to this clone: The target antigen is unknown.

Sequencing was performed on peripheral blood. This clonotype originated in an adult in good health.

The CDR3 region has the DNA TGCGCCAGCCGACGAGGGCCTTTCTTTATGAACACTGAAGCTTTCTTT. Translating gives CASRRGPFFMNTEAFF. The chain couples TRBV4-1 to TRBJ1-1; D is uncertain. Trimming took 8 bases from V and 0 from J, leaving 19 bases between them. The germline V gene has CDR1 MGHRA and CDR2 YSYEKL. The CDR3 extends over 16 amino acids.